This TCR beta chain was recorded in a study of blood T cell repertoires in COVID-19. For the study at large: From T cells, B-cell-depleted T cells, or PBMCs came the material, which was cDNA or gDNA.

As handled by the study authors: Cell counts per sample came from amplifying reference gene primers. Profiling relied on immunoSEQ multiplex PCR, and the TCRdb table lists in-frame clones only, not all of them. For V, J and clone size, that table is used; D and trimming come from the DNA. The sample consists of roughly 82,000 clones, about 86% of them appearing once. This clone was seen once. The CDR3 is 13 amino acids. With 5 bases removed from V and 7 bases from J, the gap between germline ends came to 12 bases. From germline, CDR1 is SGHTA and CDR2 FQGNSA. Material: peripheral blood. V gene TRBV7-2 combines with J gene TRBJ1-3; D unclear. This clonotype was sampled from a woman aged 55-70 years with acute or convalescent COVID-19. CDR3 sequence reads: CASSTGSWNTIYF. The CDR3 coding sequence is TGTGCCAGCAGCACCGGGTCGTGGAACACCATATATTTT.